Listed below are T cell receptor beta chains from one sample, sequenced in a study of cytomegalovirus exposure and HLA in healthy donors. Profiling relied on immunoSEQ multiplex PCR, and the TCRdb table lists in-frame clones only, not all of them. The sample has roughly 170,000 clones, 70% to 90% seen once. The sequencing input was PBMCs. Receptors originate from a woman aged 30 to 39 in good health and CMV-seronegative. Both conserved end residues are part of each CDR3. D genes are given only for firm matches. Part of the rows lack a size; the others show once, few, many or a class for expanded clones.

CDR3aa | CDR3nt | v_gene | abundance | d_gene | j_gene
CASSVLGQGNTEAFF | TGTGCCAGCAGCGTATTGGGACAGGGGAACACTGAAGCTTTCTTT | TRBV9 | . | TRBD1 | TRBJ1-1
CASSFLAGTSTDTQYF | TGTGCCAGCAGCTTCTTGGCGGGAACCAGCACAGATACGCAGTATTTT | TRBV12-1 | . | . | TRBJ2-3
CASSDRVPGELFF | TGTGCCAGCAGTGATCGGGTGCCCGGGGAGCTGTTTTTT | TRBV6-5 | . | . | TRBJ2-2
CASNGGGATDTQYF | TGTGCCAGCAACGGTGGGGGGGCTACAGATACGCAGTATTTT | TRBV2 | . | . | TRBJ2-3
CASSARDYEQYF | TGTGCCAGCAGCGCCCGGGACTACGAGCAGTACTTC | TRBV9 | . | . | TRBJ2-7
CASSSTVLATDTQYF | TGTGCCAGCAGCTCAACGGTACTAGCCACAGATACGCAGTATTTT | TRBV7-3 | . | . | TRBJ2-3
CASRGLAGPGAEQFF | TGTGCCAGCAGGGGTCTAGCGGGACCCGGTGCAGAGCAGTTCTTC | TRBV7-9 | . | TRBD2 | TRBJ2-1
CASSGGPGQYNSPLHF | TGTGCCAGCTCTGGGGGACCGGGACAGTATAATTCACCCCTCCACTTT | TRBV7-9 | . | TRBD1 | TRBJ1-6
CASSGLERGAQYF | TGTGCCAGCAGTGGTCTGGAGCGGGGGGCCCAGTACTTC | TRBV6-5 | . | TRBD2 | TRBJ2-7
CASSSGGTGTTDTQYF | TGTGCCAGCAGCTCCGGCGGGACAGGGACAACAGATACGCAGTATTTT | TRBV7-9 | . | TRBD1 | TRBJ2-3
CASSPGGGGATDTQYF | TGTGCCAGCAGCCCAGGTGGCGGGGGGGCGACAGATACGCAGTATTTT | TRBV9 | . | TRBD2 | TRBJ2-3
CASSERYAWAGHGYTF | TGTGCCAGCAGTGAAAGGTATGCGTGGGCCGGCCATGGCTACACCTTC | TRBV25-1 | . | . | TRBJ1-2
CASSERLAGGPAKETQYF | TGTGCCAGCAGTGAAAGGCTAGCGGGGGGGCCAGCCAAAGAGACCCAGTACTTC | TRBV2 | . | TRBD2 | TRBJ2-5
CASSEFGGETQYF | TGTGCCAGCAGTGAATTTGGCGGAGAGACCCAGTACTTC | TRBV6-1 | . | . | TRBJ2-5
CASGLAGTINEQFF | TGTGCCAGCGGACTAGCGGGGACGATCAATGAGCAGTTCTTC | TRBV7-9 | . | TRBD2 | TRBJ2-1
CASSIGWGSPLHF | TGTGCCAGTAGTATAGGTTGGGGCTCACCCCTCCACTTT | TRBV19 | . | . | TRBJ1-6
CASSPTGRPSTDTQYF | TGTGCCAGCTCACCAACAGGACGACCTAGCACAGATACGCAGTATTTT | TRBV18 | . | . | TRBJ2-3
CASSPYRGDTDTQYF | TGTGCCAGCAGTCCCTACAGGGGCGACACAGATACGCAGTATTTT | TRBV7-7 | . | TRBD1 | TRBJ2-3
CASSAYRGPNF | TGTGCCAGCAGTGCCTACAGGGGGCCCAACTTC | TRBV28 | . | TRBD1 | TRBJ2-7
CASNSLLGAGVPGQETQYF | TGTGCCAGCAACAGCTTATTGGGGGCAGGGGTACCGGGTCAAGAGACCCAGTACTTC | TRBV5-8 | . | . | TRBJ2-5
CASSPLAGESNEQFF | TGTGCCAGCAGTCCGCTAGCGGGAGAATCCAATGAGCAGTTCTTC | TRBV27 | . | TRBD2 | TRBJ2-1
CASSFVSGGGEKLFF | TGTGCCAGCAGTTTTGTTTCCGGGGGAGGTGAAAAACTGTTTTTT | TRBV28 | . | . | TRBJ1-4
CASSEGQGFDTQYF | TGCGCCAGCAGCGAGGGACAGGGATTTGATACGCAGTATTTT | TRBV5-1 | . | TRBD1 | TRBJ2-3
CASSKGQQETQYF | TGTGCCAGTAGTAAGGGACAGCAAGAGACCCAGTACTTC | TRBV19 | . | TRBD1 | TRBJ2-5
CASSSLRGKETQYF | TGTGCCAGTAGTAGCCTTCGAGGGAAAGAGACCCAGTACTTC | TRBV19 | once | . | TRBJ2-5
CSSSLVSRQLTDTQYF | TGTTCCAGCAGCTTAGTATCGAGGCAGCTCACAGATACGCAGTATTTT | TRBV7-9 | few | . | TRBJ2-3
CSVEDWELRIGGYTF | TGCAGCGTTGAAGATTGGGAGTTAAGGATTGGAGGCTACACCTTC | TRBV29-1 | . | . | TRBJ1-2
CASSFGGSGNTIYF | TGTGCCAGCAGCTTTGGCGGCTCTGGAAACACCATATATTTT | TRBV5-4 | . | . | TRBJ1-3
CASSYGTEQPQHF | TGTGCCAGCAGCTATGGGACAGAGCAGCCCCAGCATTTT | TRBV5-6 | . | TRBD1 | TRBJ1-5
CASSYGDRRGEQYF | TGTGCCAGCAGTTACGGGGACAGGAGGGGCGAGCAGTACTTC | TRBV6-5 | . | TRBD1 | TRBJ2-7
CASFPWGELYEQYF | TGTGCCAGCTTCCCGTGGGGGGAGCTCTACGAGCAGTACTTC | TRBV5-6 | . | . | TRBJ2-7
CASSAESNRGYEQFF | TGTGCCAGCAGTGCCGAATCTAATAGGGGATATGAGCAGTTCTTC | TRBV6-4 | . | . | TRBJ2-1
CASRTPQGPRNDGYTF | TGTGCCAGCAGGACGCCTCAGGGCCCGAGGAATGATGGCTACACCTTC | TRBV28 | . | . | TRBJ1-2
CASSSDSYNEQFF | TGTGCCAGCAGCTCCGACAGTTACAATGAGCAGTTCTTC | TRBV2 | once | . | TRBJ2-1
CASSLGGWRDETQYF | TGTGCCAGCAGCTTAGGGGGTTGGAGGGATGAGACCCAGTACTTC | TRBV11-3 | . | . | TRBJ2-5
CASSLGGPNYGYTF | TGTGCCAGCAGCTTGGGAGGGCCTAACTATGGCTACACCTTC | TRBV5-6 | . | . | TRBJ1-2
CAISESGTGGQETQYF | TGTGCCATCAGTGAGTCGGGGACAGGGGGCCAAGAGACCCAGTACTTC | TRBV10-3 | . | TRBD1 | TRBJ2-5
CASSDTGLETQYF | TGTGCCAGCAGCGACACAGGGCTAGAGACCCAGTACTTC | TRBV7-6 | . | . | TRBJ2-5
CASYFMDYNTGELFF | TGTGCCAGCTATTTTATGGACTACAACACCGGGGAGCTGTTTTTT | TRBV6-5 | . | . | TRBJ2-2
CASSVEFRATRGEQFF | TGTGCCAGCAGCGTAGAGTTTCGCGCAACTCGGGGTGAGCAGTTCTTC | TRBV9 | . | . | TRBJ2-1
CATGLAYEQYF | TGTGCCACAGGACTAGCCTACGAGCAGTACTTC | TRBV7-2 | . | TRBD2 | TRBJ2-7
CASSAVGGVQETQYF | TGTGCCAGCAGTGCGGTAGGGGGTGTCCAAGAGACCCAGTACTTC | TRBV2 | . | . | TRBJ2-5
CASSYDRGHNSPLHF | TGTGCCAGCAGCTACGACAGGGGCCATAATTCACCCCTCCACTTT | TRBV7-2 | . | TRBD1 | TRBJ1-6
CASRGLAGEETQYF | TGTGCCAGTCGAGGACTAGCGGGGGAAGAGACCCAGTACTTC | TRBV19 | . | TRBD2 | TRBJ2-5
CASSSTARSYEQYF | TGTGCCAGCAGCTCGACAGCCCGCTCCTACGAGCAGTACTTC | TRBV7-9 | . | . | TRBJ2-7
CASSPRGSLRASQETQYF | TGCGCCAGCAGCCCGCGAGGTTCCTTGAGGGCGAGTCAAGAGACCCAGTACTTC | TRBV4-1 | . | . | TRBJ2-5
CASRGNRGCPYEQYF | TGCGCCAGCCGGGGGAACAGGGGATGCCCCTACGAGCAGTACTTC | TRBV10-1 | once | . | TRBJ2-7
CAIRQGLYGYTF | TGTGCCATCCGACAGGGACTCTATGGCTACACCTTC | TRBV10-3 | . | TRBD1 | TRBJ1-2
CASSTPGANTGELFF | TGTGCCAGCTCAACGCCGGGAGCGAACACCGGGGAGCTGTTTTTT | TRBV18 | . | . | TRBJ2-2
CASGRGSGELFF | TGTGCTAGTGGCCGAGGCTCCGGGGAGCTGTTTTTT | TRBV12-5 | . | . | TRBJ2-2
CASSQVGGLDHREAQFF | TGCGCCAGCAGCCAAGTTGGGGGCCTCGACCACCGAGAGGCACAGTTCTTC | TRBV4-1 | . | . | TRBJ2-1
CASRGLATTDTQYF | TGTGCCAGCAGAGGACTAGCGACCACAGATACGCAGTATTTT | TRBV2 | . | TRBD2 | TRBJ2-3
CASSLVSERSGYTF | TGCGCCAGCAGCTTGGTGAGCGAAAGGAGCGGCTACACCTTC | TRBV5-1 | . | . | TRBJ1-2
CASSWGTSGGFNDEQFF | TGTGCCAGCAGCTGGGGGACTAGCGGGGGATTTAACGATGAGCAGTTCTTC | TRBV5-6 | . | TRBD2 | TRBJ2-1